The entry below describes one T cell receptor (beta chain). This sample was taken from a study of cytomegalovirus exposure and HLA in healthy donors. Both 60 Vbeta primers and 13 Jbeta primers went into the PCR. Clones were read by immunoSEQ multiplex PCR, and TCRdb kept only the in-frame ones, dropping some. The repertoire holds some 130,000 clones, with approximately 82% as singletons. Germline V gene sequence: CDR1 SGHTA, CDR2 FQGNSA. Trimming shortened V by 1 base and J by 6 bases, and 9 bases separated the two germline ends. The CDR3 has 14 residues. Input material: PBMCs. This receptor was identified in a female donor in good health and CMV-seronegative. The chain combines TRBV7-2 with TRBJ1-4; D perhaps matches TRBD1 (5 bases). CDR3 region: CASSLVGADEKLFF. The CDR3 region has the DNA TGTGCCAGCAGCTTAGTTGGGGCAGATGAAAAACTGTTTTTT.